One T cell receptor beta chain is described in this entry. TCRdb re-called the 5' RACE reads, yielding one record per CDR3 amino acid sequence without DNA. This table holds 440,000 or so distinct CDR3 sequences. This CDR3 is built from 13 residues. CDR1 SGHRS and CDR2 YFSETQ come from the germline V gene. The sample comes from a study of monozygotic twins with inflammatory bowel disease. The chain joins TRBV5-1 to TRBJ1-2. Sequencing used blood. The source of this sequence is a human donor with ulcerative colitis or Crohn's disease, or a healthy co-twin of an affected twin (not recorded which). The CDR3 sequence: CASTGNTNYGYTF.